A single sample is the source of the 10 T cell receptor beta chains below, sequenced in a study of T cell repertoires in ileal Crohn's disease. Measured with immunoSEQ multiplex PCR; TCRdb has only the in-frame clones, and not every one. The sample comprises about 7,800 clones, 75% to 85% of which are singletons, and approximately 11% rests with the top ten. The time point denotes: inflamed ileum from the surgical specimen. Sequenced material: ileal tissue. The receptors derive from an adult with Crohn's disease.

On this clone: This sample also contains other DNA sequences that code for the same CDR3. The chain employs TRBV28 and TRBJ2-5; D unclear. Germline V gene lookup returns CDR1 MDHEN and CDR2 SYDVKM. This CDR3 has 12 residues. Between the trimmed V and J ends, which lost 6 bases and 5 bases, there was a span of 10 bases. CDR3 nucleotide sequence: TGTGCCAGCAGGCAGGCCGGGGAGACCCAGTACTTC. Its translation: CASRQAGETQYF.

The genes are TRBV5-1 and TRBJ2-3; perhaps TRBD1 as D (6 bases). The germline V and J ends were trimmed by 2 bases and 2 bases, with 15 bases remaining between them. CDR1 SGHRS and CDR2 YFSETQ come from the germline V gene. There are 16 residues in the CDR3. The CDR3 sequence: CASSFSGTTSTDTQYF. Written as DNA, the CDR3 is TGCGCCAGCAGCTTTTCCGGGACAACATCCACAGATACGCAGTATTTT.

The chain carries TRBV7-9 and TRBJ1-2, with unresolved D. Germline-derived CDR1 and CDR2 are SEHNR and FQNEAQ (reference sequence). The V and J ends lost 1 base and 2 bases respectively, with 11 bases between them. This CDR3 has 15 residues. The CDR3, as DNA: TGTGCCAGCAGCTTAGGACAAGGAAGAAACTATGGCTACACCTTC. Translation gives CASSLGQGRNYGYTF. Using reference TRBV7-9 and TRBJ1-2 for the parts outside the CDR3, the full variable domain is DTGVSQNPRHKITKRGQNVTFRCDPISEHNRLYWYRQTLGQGPEFLTYFQNEAQLEKSRLLSDRFSAERPKGSFSTLEIQRTEQGDSAMYLCASSLGQGRNYGYTFGSGTRLTVV.

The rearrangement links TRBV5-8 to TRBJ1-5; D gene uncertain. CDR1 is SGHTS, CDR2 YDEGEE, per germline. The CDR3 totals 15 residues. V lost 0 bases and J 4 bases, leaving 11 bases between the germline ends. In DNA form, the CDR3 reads TGTGCCAGCAGCTTGGGGTCAGGACTAAATCAGCCCCAGCATTTT. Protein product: CASSLGSGLNQPQHF.

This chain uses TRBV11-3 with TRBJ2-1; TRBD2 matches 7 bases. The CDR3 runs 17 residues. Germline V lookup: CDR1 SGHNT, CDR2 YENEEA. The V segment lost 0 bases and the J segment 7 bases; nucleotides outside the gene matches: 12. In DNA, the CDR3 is TGTGCCAGCAGCTTAGAAAGGCCGCTCGGGGGGAGGAATGAGCAGTTCTTC. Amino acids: CASSLERPLGGRNEQFF.

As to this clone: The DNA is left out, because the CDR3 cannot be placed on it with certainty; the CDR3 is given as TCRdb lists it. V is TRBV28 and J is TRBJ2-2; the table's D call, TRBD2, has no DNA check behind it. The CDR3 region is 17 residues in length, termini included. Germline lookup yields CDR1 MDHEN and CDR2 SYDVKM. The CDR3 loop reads CASSSSASGDYTGELFF.

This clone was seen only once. CDR3 nucleotide sequence: TGTGCCAGTACAATTCAGGGGGCAGATAATTCACCCCTCCACTTT. Its translation: CASTIQGADNSPLHF. V and J are TRBV11-2 and TRBJ1-6; the match to TRBD1 covers 8 bases. Germline V gene sequence: CDR1 SGHAT, CDR2 FQNNGV. Unmatched junction bases numbered 9, after V lost 9 bases and J lost 5 bases. The CDR3 has 15 amino acids. The full variable domain, its missing parts supplied by reference TRBV11-2 and TRBJ1-6, is EAGVAQSPRYKIIEKRQSVAFWCNPISGHATLYWYQQILGQGPKLLIQFQNNGVVDDSQLPKDRFSAERLKGVDSTLKIQPAKLEDSAVYLCASTIQGADNSPLHFGNGTRLTVT.

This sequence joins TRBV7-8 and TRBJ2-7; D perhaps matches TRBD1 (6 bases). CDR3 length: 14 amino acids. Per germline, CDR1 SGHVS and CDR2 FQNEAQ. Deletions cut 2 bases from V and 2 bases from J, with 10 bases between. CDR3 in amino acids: CASSLQGMTYEQYF. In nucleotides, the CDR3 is TGTGCCAGCAGCTTACAGGGGATGACCTACGAGCAGTACTTC.

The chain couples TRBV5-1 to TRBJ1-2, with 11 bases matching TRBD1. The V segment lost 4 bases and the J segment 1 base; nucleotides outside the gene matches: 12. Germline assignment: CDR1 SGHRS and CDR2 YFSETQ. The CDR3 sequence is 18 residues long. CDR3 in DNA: TGCGCCAGCAGCGCTGCCGGGACAGGGGGATCTTTTAACTATGGCTACACCTTC. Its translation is CASSAAGTGGSFNYGYTF.

CDR3 coding DNA: TGTGCCAGCAGCGCGCGGGAGAAGTCCTACAATGAGCAGTTCTTC. Translation gives CASSAREKSYNEQFF. The V gene is TRBV9, the J gene TRBJ2-1, with TRBD2 identical over 7 bases. Trimming took 3 bases from V and 1 from J; bases not matched to a gene: 4. This CDR3 contains 15 residues. Germline loops: CDR1 SGDLS, CDR2 YYNGEE.